The clone carrying this T cell receptor (beta chain) was detected only a few times. The sample is drawn from a study of blood T cell repertoires in COVID-19. J was trimmed by 3 bases and V by 0 bases; bases with no gene match: 5. Germline CDR1 SEHNR, CDR2 FQNEAQ (reference sequence). This CDR3 region has 17 residues. Data came from immunoSEQ multiplex PCR; TCRdb stores just in-frame clones and leaves some out. The repertoire holds under 250,000 clones, with around 80% as singletons. The TCR originated in a woman aged 65 to 85 with acute or convalescent COVID-19. Sequencing was done on a sample of peripheral blood. This chain uses TRBV7-9 with TRBJ2-2; 9 bases are shared with TRBD2. The CDR3 region has the DNA TGTGCCAGCAGCTTAGCTAGCGGGGGCCTTCACACCGGGGAGCTGTTTTTT. Translating it yields CASSLASGGLHTGELFF. Using reference TRBV7-9 and TRBJ2-2 for the parts outside the CDR3, the full variable domain is DTGVSQNPRHKITKRGQNVTFRCDPISEHNRLYWYRQTLGQGPEFLTYFQNEAQLEKSRLLSDRFSAERPKGSFSTLEIQRTEQGDSAMYLCASSLASGGLHTGELFFGEGSRLTVL.